These 9 T cell receptor beta chains came from one sample sequenced in a study of T cell repertoires in cytomegalovirus infection. Which antigens these TCRs recognize remains unknown. TCRdb re-derived calls from the reads in MiXCR, one entry per CDR3 protein. The sample comprises approximately 910,000 distinct CDR3 sequences, about a third of which are singletons, and about an eighth rests with the top ten. Material: cultured CD8+ T cells from PBMCs, obtained from culture after CMV antigen stimulation. All receptors come from a human donor in good health (CMV status not recorded). Some clones in this sample may be carry-over from other donors' samples.

This sequence joins TRBV6-4 and TRBJ2-3, with D possibly being TRBD1 or TRBD2 (6 bases each). The germline CDR1 and CDR2 sequences are MRHNA and SNTAGT. The ends were cut back, 2 bases at V and 5 bases at J, with 14 bases in the middle. This CDR3 has 15 amino acids. Here the CDR3 DNA reads TGTGCCAGCAGTGACGGTCTGGGGGGCCTAGATACGCAGTATTTT. As protein: CASSDGLGGLDTQYF.

V gene TRBV6-6 combines with J gene TRBJ2-7; D is possibly TRBD1 (5 bases). The CDR3 extends over 15 amino acids. CDR1 and CDR2 (germline): MNHNY, SVGAGI (reference sequence). V was trimmed by 7 bases and J by 0 bases, leaving 16 bases between them. The CDR3 nucleotides are TGTGCCAGCACCCTCGACAGCCATAGCTCCTACGAGCAGTACTTC. This sequence encodes CASTLDSHSSYEQYF.

Comments on this clonotype: One base away lies a much larger clone, so this may be a sequencing read error. This rearrangement joins TRBV7-9 to TRBJ2-1; D may match TRBD1 or TRBD2 (5 bases each). Trimming stripped 0 bases from V and 10 bases from J, with 7 bases between. From germline, CDR1 is SEHNR and CDR2 FQNEAQ (reference sequence). CDR3 length: 12 amino acids. CDR3 bases: TGTGCCAGCAGCTTAGCGGGGGAAGAGCAGTTCTTC. It translates to CASSLAGEEQFF.

This chain uses TRBV27 with TRBJ2-1; tentatively, D is TRBD2 (6 bases). The germline V gene encodes CDR1 MNHEY and CDR2 SMNVEV (reference sequence). This CDR3 comprises 17 residues. Trimming pared 5 bases from V and 3 bases from J, leaving 20 bases between. CDR3 amino acids: CASSSLTGTGDYNEQFF. The CDR3 DNA follows: TGTGCCAGCAGTAGCCTAACCGGGACGGGGGACTACAATGAGCAGTTCTTC.

The genes are TRBV29-1 and TRBJ2-1; D might be TRBD1 or TRBD2, each matching 6 bases. The CDR3 spans 17 residues. Germline V gives CDR1 SQVTM, CDR2 ANQGSEA. V was shortened by 0 bases and J by 2 bases, with 17 bases between the two germline ends. CDR3 DNA: TGCAGCGTTGAAGATCCCGAACGGGGGCGGACCTACAATGAGCAGTTCTTC. Translation gives CSVEDPERGRTYNEQFF.

This clonotype was seen many times. The chain has TRBV7-8 and TRBJ2-7; TRBD1 aligns across 8 bases. This CDR3 contains 16 residues. Looked up from germline, CDR1 is SGHVS and CDR2 is FQNEAQ. With 5 bases clipped from V and 3 bases from J, the junction kept 12 bases outside the gene matches. CDR3: CASSAPRDRLNYEQYF. Here the CDR3 DNA reads TGTGCCAGCAGCGCGCCCCGGGACAGGCTGAACTACGAGCAGTACTTC.

The genes are TRBV20-1 and TRBJ2-7, with 8 bases aligning to TRBD1. Germline V gene lookup returns CDR1 DFQATT and CDR2 SNEGSKA (reference sequence). The CDR3 runs to 15 residues. With 2 bases clipped from V and 5 bases from J, the junction kept 11 bases outside the gene matches. The CDR3 DNA is TGCAGTGCTAGAAATGACAGGGGCCTCGGCCACGAGCAGTACTTC. As protein: CSARNDRGLGHEQYF.

The rearrangement links TRBV6-6 to TRBJ2-1, with D possibly matching TRBD1 (5 bases). The CDR3 loop spans 15 amino acids. The V gene lost 2 bases and the J gene lost 4 bases, with 12 bases spanning the gap. Germline V gives CDR1 MNHNY, CDR2 SVGAGI (reference sequence). CDR3 in amino acids: CASSYRAGNYNEQFF. In DNA, the CDR3 is TGTGCCAGCAGTTACAGGGCAGGGAATTACAATGAGCAGTTCTTC.

The genes are TRBV7-9 and TRBJ2-5; weak D call: TRBD2 (6 bases). Germline V gene lookup returns CDR1 SEHNR and CDR2 FQNEAQ (reference sequence). The CDR3 is 17 amino acids. The V gene lost 1 base and the J gene lost 4 bases, with 19 bases spanning the gap. CDR3 amino acids: CASSLELWLATSETQYF. DNA for the CDR3: TGTGCCAGCAGCTTAGAATTATGGCTAGCGACCTCAGAGACCCAGTACTTC.